Listed below are T cell receptor beta chains from one sample, sequenced in a study of shared T cell receptors in the human thymus. The data were produced by immunoSEQ multiplex PCR, yet TCRdb's version contains in-frame clones alone and is incomplete. This table has 500,000 to 850,000 clones, about 89% appearing once. These records were also assigned to another study, of human thymus T cells.

The specimen was thymocytes. The receptors derive from a boy younger than two with a congenital heart defect. Each CDR3 is given with its conserved first and last residue. The D gene is left open where the match is weak. Clone sizes are given selectively: once, few, many, or a class where the clone is expanded.

>-|TRBV11-2|TRBJ1-1|-|12
TGTGCCAGCAGCCCGGTGAACACTGAAGCTTTCTTT
CASSPVNTEAFF
>-|TRBV29-1|TRBJ1-1|once|15
TGCAGCGTTGATCTTGCGACAGTCGAGAACACTGAAGCTTTCTTT
CSVDLATVENTEAFF
>-|TRBV2|TRBJ2-7|few|12
TGTGCCAGCAGTGGGACAGACTACGAGCAGTACTTC
CASSGTDYEQYF
>-|TRBV6-5|TRBJ1-5|-|13
TGTGCCAGCAGGGAGGATGTGGATCAGCCCCAGCATTTT
CASREDVDQPQHF
>TRBD1|TRBV4-3|TRBJ2-7|-|18
TGCGCCAGCAGCCAAGAAACCAAGGACAGGGTGACAGTTTACGAGCAGTACTTC
CASSQETKDRVTVYEQYF
>-|TRBV6-5|TRBJ1-2|-|15
TGTGCCAGCAGTTTGAACCCCCGGGACTACTATGGCTACACCTTC
CASSLNPRDYYGYTF
>TRBD1|TRBV4-3|TRBJ1-6|-|21
TGCGCCAGCAGCCAAGATCGCGGTAGGGACAGGGGACGCTCCTATAATTCACCCCTCCACTTT
CASSQDRGRDRGRSYNSPLHF
>-|TRBV6-5|TRBJ2-7|-|16
TGTGCCAGCAGTTATAGAGGAGGGCAGGCGAGATACGAGCAGTACTTC
CASSYRGGQARYEQYF
>TRBD1|TRBV14|TRBJ1-6|-|18
TGTGCCAGCAGCCAAGACTGGAGACAGGGGCAGCATAATTCACCCCTCCACTTT
CASSQDWRQGQHNSPLHF
>TRBD2|TRBV19|TRBJ2-3|-|18
TGTGCCAGTAGTATAGGTCTAGCGGGAGGGATTGGCACAGATACGCAGTATTTT
CASSIGLAGGIGTDTQYF
>-|TRBV4-3|TRBJ2-2|-|21
TGCGCCAGCAGCCAAGTCGCCGGGACAGGGGAGAGCGGGAGGGCCTTAGGGGAGCTGTTTTTT
CASSQVAGTGESGRALGELFF
>TRBD1|TRBV7-9|TRBJ2-2|-|14
TGTGCCAGCAGCTCCATGACAGGGCGGAGGGAGCTGTTTTTT
CASSSMTGRRELFF
>-|TRBV6-4|TRBJ1-1|-|14
TGTGCCAGCAGTCATCACGGGGGGCTGACTGAAGCTTTCTTT
CASSHHGGLTEAFF
>-|TRBV28|TRBJ1-2|-|12
TGTGCCAGCAGTCTTCGACAGGAACGCTACACCTTC
CASSLRQERYTF
>TRBD2|TRBV27|TRBJ2-7|-|17
TGTGCCAGCAGTGCGGTTAGCGGGAGTTTGCCTACCTACGAGCAGTACTTC
CASSAVSGSLPTYEQYF
>TRBD1|TRBV10-3|TRBJ2-1|-|20
TGTGCCATCAGTGAGTCCGTGAGGAATCCAGGGGGTCCTAGGTACAATGAGCAGTTCTTC
CAISESVRNPGGPRYNEQFF
>TRBD2|TRBV15|TRBJ2-2|-|17
TGTGCCACCAGCAGAGAGAGGGCTAGCGGAAACACCGGGGAGCTGTTTTTT
CATSRERASGNTGELFF
>-|TRBV28|TRBJ1-2|-|12
TGTGCCAGCAGTCCCGGGACATATGGCTACACCTTC
CASSPGTYGYTF
>TRBD2|TRBV2|TRBJ2-7|-|14
TGTGCCAGCGGAGAAGCGGGGGGGAGCTACGAGCAGTACTTC
CASGEAGGSYEQYF
>-|TRBV14|TRBJ2-3|once|14
TGTGCCAGCAGATCATATGGGCCCGAATATACGCAGTATTTT
CASRSYGPEYTQYF
>TRBD2|TRBV4-3|TRBJ2-7|-|17
TGCGCCAGCAGCCACAAACGAGCGGGGGAGGAACCCTACGAGCAGTACTTC
CASSHKRAGEEPYEQYF
>-|TRBV5-8|TRBJ1-3|few|17
TGTGCCAGCAGCTCGCTTCAGGGAAGGCAATCTGGAAACACCATATATTTT
CASSSLQGRQSGNTIYF
>-|TRBV28|TRBJ1-1|-|13
TGTGCCAGCAGTTCGGGGAGGAACACTGAAGCTTTCTTT
CASSSGRNTEAFF
>TRBD1|TRBV6-5|TRBJ1-4|once|15
TGTGCCAGCGGAGTTCGACAGGGGTCAGGGGAAAAACTGTTTTTT
CASGVRQGSGEKLFF
>-|TRBV2|TRBJ2-3|-|16
TGTGCCAGCAGTGAGAGGCTGGTTTTTCCCCCGGATACGCAGTATTTT
CASSERLVFPPDTQYF
>TRBD1|TRBV28|TRBJ1-6|-|19
TGTGCCAGCAGTCTGAATCGAGGACAGGGTGTGGATAATAATTCCCCCCTCCACTTT
CASSLNRGQGVDNNSPLHF
>TRBD2|TRBV25-1|TRBJ2-3|-|18
TGTGCCAGCAGTGTTCGTAGCGGGAGCCTACTTCGCACAGATACGCAGTATTTT
CASSVRSGSLLRTDTQYF
>-|TRBV2|TRBJ2-7|-|13
TGTGCCAGCAGTGAGGGACACTCCTACGAGCAGTACTTC
CASSEGHSYEQYF
>TRBD1|TRBV6-4|TRBJ2-7|once|14
TGTGCCAGCAGTCTCGACAGGGACAGTTCCGAGCAGTACTTC
CASSLDRDSSEQYF
>-|TRBV28|TRBJ2-3|once|17
TGTGCCAGCAGTTTGCGGGGGCCGGAGCTCCGGGAAGGGACGCAGTATTTT
CASSLRGPELREGTQYF
>-|TRBV11-2|TRBJ1-2|-|14
TGTGCCAGCAGCTTGGGACGGGGGGGCTATGGCTACACCTTC
CASSLGRGGYGYTF
>TRBD1|TRBV28|TRBJ1-4|-|16
TGTGCCAGCAGTTTAAGGACAGGGAGCACTAATGAAAAACTGTTTTTT
CASSLRTGSTNEKLFF
>TRBD1|TRBV9|TRBJ2-2|-|18
TGTGCCAGCAGCGTAGGCCGAAGGACAGGGGCGAACACCGGGGAGCTGTTTTTT
CASSVGRRTGANTGELFF
>-|TRBV2|TRBJ2-3|-|14
TGTGCCAGCAGCCCCACCGTCAGGACAGATACGCAGTATTTT
CASSPTVRTDTQYF
>-|TRBV27|TRBJ2-1|-|16
TGTGCCAGCACCAAAGGAGGACTCCTCCCCGGGAATGAGCAGTTCTTC
CASTKGGLLPGNEQFF
>-|TRBV19|TRBJ2-7|-|15
TGTGCCAGTAGTATGGACAGACGTAAGACCTACGAGCAGTACTTC
CASSMDRRKTYEQYF